The 27 T cell receptor beta chains presented below share a single source sample, sequenced in a study of response to subunit inactivated influenza vaccine. Using its own MiXCR run on the RT-PCR reads, TCRdb lists one record per CDR3 protein. The data contain about 700,000 distinct CDR3 sequences, roughly 13% of them singletons. This sample comprised PBMCs from blood, obtained about 14 days before vaccination. These receptors all come from a man between 45 and 60 years old who received an inactivated influenza vaccine.

This chain joins TRBV11-1 and TRBJ2-6, with 10 bases identical to TRBD1. The CDR3 length is 19 residues. Germline CDR1 is SGHAT and CDR2 is FQDESV (reference sequence). V gave up 6 bases and J gave up 2 bases; unmatched junction bases: 13. The CDR3 region has the DNA TGTGCCAGCAGAATAGATACCGGGACAGGGGTAACTGGGGCCAACGTCCTGACTTTC. Its translation: CASRIDTGTGVTGANVLTF.

This clonotype was counted ten times or more. The rearrangement links TRBV27 to TRBJ1-1; no clear D gene. This CDR3 is 11 amino acids long. Per germline, CDR1 MNHEY and CDR2 SMNVEV (reference sequence). V lost 8 bases and J lost 5, with 9 bases in between. In nucleotides, the CDR3 is TGTGCCAGCGGTCTAAAGACTGAAGCTTTCTTT. It codes for CASGLKTEAFF.

In this sample, this clonotype turned up a few times. In DNA form, the CDR3 reads TGTGCCAGCAGCGTAGTAGGATTAGGGAACACTGAAGCTTTCTTT. Protein: CASSVVGLGNTEAFF. The chain employs TRBV9 and TRBJ1-1; D gene uncertain. The CDR3 covers 15 residues. Germline V lookup: CDR1 SGDLS, CDR2 YYNGEE. Trimming took off 0 bases at V and 1 base at J, with 10 bases between the two ends. Full variable domain (rest looked up from reference TRBV9 and TRBJ1-1): DSGVTQTPKHLITATGQRVTLRCSPRSGDLSVYWYQQSLDQGLQFLIQYYNGEERAKGNILERFSAQQFPDLHSELNLSSLELGDSALYFCASSVVGLGNTEAFFGQGTRLTVV.

This clonotype came up a few times. The V and J genes are TRBV7-3 and TRBJ2-5; tentative D call: TRBD2 (7 bases). CDR1 is SGHTA, CDR2 FQGTGA, per germline. The length of the CDR3 is 15 residues. Trimming removed 3 bases at V and 5 bases at J, with 16 bases between. Written as DNA, the CDR3 is TGTGCCAGCAGCTTCCAAGGGGGGGCGCGGGAGACCCAGTACTTC. Amino acids: CASSFQGGARETQYF. Full variable domain (missing parts from reference TRBV7-3 and TRBJ2-5): GAGVSQTPSNKVTEKGKYVELRCDPISGHTALYWYRQSLGQGPEFLIYFQGTGAADDSGLPNDRFFAVRPEGSVSTLKIQRTERGDSAVYLCASSFQGGARETQYFGPGTRLLVL.

This clonotype was recorded many times. The chain uses TRBV12-3 or TRBV12-4 and TRBJ2-5; 8 bases match TRBD1. The CDR3 is made up of 16 amino acids. Unmatched junction bases numbered 6, after V lost 2 bases and J lost 1 base. The CDR3 bases are TGTGCCAGCAGTTTATGGCTGGGGACAGGCCAAGAGACCCAGTACTTC. Translation gives CASSLWLGTGQETQYF.

This clonotype was seen a handful of times. The chain employs TRBV12-3 or TRBV12-4 and TRBJ2-1; TRBD2 matches 9 bases. V dropped 6 bases and J dropped 0; count of bases not matched to a gene: 9. The CDR3 is 17 residues long. DNA for the CDR3: TGTGCCAGCAGCCCCCGGACTAGCGCTCCCTCCTACAATGAGCAGTTCTTC. Its protein product is CASSPRTSAPSYNEQFF.

The rearrangement uses TRBV3-1 and TRBJ2-3; 7 bases align to TRBD2. V gave up 1 base and J gave up 6 bases; unmatched junction bases: 13. The germline V gene has CDR1 LGHDT and CDR2 YNNKEL (reference sequence). CDR3 length: 17 residues. Here the CDR3 reads CASSQARGGPLADTQYF. CDR3 DNA: TGTGCCAGCAGCCAAGCTCGCGGGGGACCGCTGGCTGATACGCAGTATTTT.

V usage is TRBV12-3 or TRBV12-4 and J usage is TRBJ2-7, with TRBD1 identical over 8 bases. This CDR3 spans 15 amino acids. The V gene end was trimmed by 6 bases and the J gene end by 6 bases; junction bases not matched to a gene: 13. CDR3: CASSHRDRQGSEQYF. The DNA for the CDR3 is TGTGCCAGCAGCCATCGGGACAGACAGGGGTCCGAGCAGTACTTC.

This clonotype was seen only a few times. The gene calls are TRBV4-1 and TRBJ1-1; maybe TRBD1 (5 bases). The germline V gene encodes CDR1 MGHRA and CDR2 YSYEKL. V was cut by 0 bases and J by 6 bases, with 17 bases left in between. This CDR3 spans 16 amino acids. As DNA, the CDR3 is TGCGCCAGCAGCCAAGAATATCGCGGAGGGGCGGCTGAAGCTTTCTTT. Amino acid sequence: CASSQEYRGGAAEAFF.

This clonotype was seen more than once but under ten times. The chain links TRBV29-1 to TRBJ2-1; 9 bases line up with TRBD2. The V and J ends lost 4 bases and 1 base, in that order; junction bases with no gene match: 8. The germline CDR1 and CDR2 sequences are SQVTM and ANQGSEA. CDR3 length: 16 residues. Written as DNA, the CDR3 is TGCAGCGTTGTATTGCCCCTAGCGGGGTCCTACAATGAGCAGTTCTTC. Amino acid sequence: CSVVLPLAGSYNEQFF.

This clonotype was picked up many times. V gene TRBV12-3 or TRBV12-4 combines with J gene TRBJ2-2, with a tentative D call TRBD1 (6 bases). The CDR3 consists of 15 residues. Trimming pared 3 bases from V and 2 bases from J, leaving 10 bases between. The CDR3 region has the DNA TGTGCCAGCAGTTTCTCCAGGGGAAACACCGGGGAGCTGTTTTTT. Protein sequence: CASSFSRGNTGELFF.

As DNA, the CDR3 is TGTGCCACCAGCGGTCAGACAGGGCGTAATCAGCCCCAGCATTTT. It translates to CATSGQTGRNQPQHF. The chain uses TRBV15 and TRBJ1-5, with 7 bases identical to TRBD1. Germline CDR1 reads LNHNV; CDR2 reads YYDKDF (reference sequence). The CDR3 covers 15 residues. Losses at the gene ends were 5 bases for V and 4 bases for J; bases not matched to a gene: 8.

The V call is TRBV12-3 or TRBV12-4, the J call TRBJ2-6, with D tentatively TRBD1 (6 bases). With 4 bases removed from V and 0 bases from J, the gap between germline ends came to 10 bases. This CDR3 is built from 16 residues. As DNA, the CDR3 is TGTGCCAGCAGTTCAGACAGGAACTCTGGGGCCAACGTCCTGACTTTC. This codes for CASSSDRNSGANVLTF.

There are a few counts of this clonotype. The chain joins TRBV11-2 to TRBJ1-2, with 9 bases fitting TRBD1. With 6 bases clipped from V and 0 bases from J, the junction kept 5 bases outside the gene matches. Germline V gives CDR1 SGHAT, CDR2 FQNNGV. CDR3 size: 15 residues. CDR3 loop: CASRSQGAANYGYTF. CDR3 sequence (DNA): TGTGCCAGCAGATCACAGGGGGCGGCTAACTATGGCTACACCTTC.

This clonotype was seen many times. The chain has TRBV5-1 and TRBJ2-2; D not resolved. The CDR3 loop spans 13 amino acids. Trimming left V 1 base short and J 7 bases short, with 8 bases between. The V gene's germline CDR1 is SGHRS and CDR2 YFSETQ. The CDR3 DNA reads TGCGCCAGCAGCTTGTGGGCAGACGGGGAGCTGTTTTTT. Protein product: CASSLWADGELFF.

This clonotype has a handful of counts. CDR3 sequence (DNA): TGTGCCAGCAGCTTAGTGAGCGGGAGGGGAAACGAGCAGTACTTC. It is translated as CASSLVSGRGNEQYF. The J gene is TRBJ2-7, the V gene TRBV7-8; 10 bases are shared with TRBD2. This CDR3 is built from 15 residues. Germline CDR1 and CDR2: SGHVS and FQNEAQ. V lost 1 base, J lost 5 bases, and 5 bases stayed unmatched.

This clonotype was detected ten times or more. The chain recombines TRBV20-1 with TRBJ2-5; no definite D call. Per the germline V gene, CDR1 is DFQATT and CDR2 is SNEGSKA (reference sequence). The CDR3 spans 12 residues. V shed 0 bases and J shed 5 bases, with 7 bases lying between them. CDR3 residues: CSARDSKETQYF. CDR3 nucleotides: TGCAGTGCTAGAGATTCGAAGGAGACCCAGTACTTC.

The V call is TRBV20-1, the J call TRBJ2-3; 7 positions agree with TRBD2. CDR1 is DFQATT and CDR2 is SNEGSKA in the germline V gene (reference sequence). V lost 3 bases to trimming and J lost 0 bases; unmatched junction nucleotides: 9. There are 16 residues in the CDR3. In nucleotides, the CDR3 is TGCAGTGCTAGGGTGGGCGGGAGCGCTAGCACAGATACGCAGTATTTT. Its translation is CSARVGGSASTDTQYF.

This clonotype was counted ten times or more. The V gene is TRBV20-1, the J gene TRBJ2-3; the D is unclear. The germline CDR1 and CDR2 sequences are DFQATT and SNEGSKA (reference sequence). The CDR3 has 15 amino acids. V was trimmed by 3 bases and J by 0 bases, leaving 13 bases between them. DNA for the CDR3: TGCAGTGCTAGCCGATCGCCACTCAGCACAGATACGCAGTATTTT. Encoded protein: CSASRSPLSTDTQYF.

The V gene is TRBV3-1, the J gene TRBJ2-1; D possibly corresponds to TRBD2 (5 bases). The germline CDR1 and CDR2 sequences are LGHDT and YNNKEL (reference sequence). Trimming took off 2 bases at V and 2 bases at J, with 7 bases between the two ends. This CDR3 spans 14 amino acids. CDR3 sequence (DNA): TGTGCCAGCAGCCAAACTAGGGCCTACAATGAGCAGTTCTTC. Its protein product is CASSQTRAYNEQFF.

Turning to this clonotype: The junction does not match germline at one end; this may be a read error. The V call is TRBV20-1, the J call TRBJ2-7; 9 bases line up with TRBD1. CDR3 length: 16 residues. The germline CDR1 and CDR2 sequences are DFQATT and SNEGSKA (reference sequence). As DNA, the CDR3 is TGCTGTGCCCTTCGGACAGGGGCCCGTAACTCCTACGAGCAGTACTTC. This translates into CCALRTGARNSYEQYF.

The chain couples TRBV5-6 to TRBJ1-1; no definite D call. V shed 1 base and J shed 6 bases, with 7 bases lying between them. The germline V gene has CDR1 SGHDT and CDR2 YYEEEE. There are 12 residues in the CDR3. This CDR3 is CASSLSASEAFF. The CDR3 DNA is TGTGCCAGCAGCTTGTCGGCCTCTGAAGCTTTCTTT.

This clonotype was detected ten times or more. This chain joins TRBV10-1 and TRBJ2-2; a possible D gene is TRBD1 (5 bases). There are 12 residues in the CDR3. CDR1 and CDR2 (germline): WNHNN, SYGVQD (reference sequence). Trimming removed 6 bases at V and 6 bases at J, with 8 bases between. CDR3: CASSRVAGELFF. DNA of the CDR3: TGCGCCAGCAGCAGGGTTGCCGGGGAGCTGTTTTTT.

The V call is TRBV29-1, the J call TRBJ2-7; 9 bases match TRBD1. Germline V gene sequence: CDR1 SQVTM, CDR2 ANQGSEA. CDR3 size: 12 residues. Losses at the gene ends were 6 bases for V and 6 bases for J; bases not matched to a gene: 6. CDR3 sequence: CSVGQGTGEQYF. CDR3 nucleotides: TGCAGCGTCGGACAGGGGACGGGCGAGCAGTACTTC.

This clonotype has at least ten counts. The V call is TRBV27, the J call TRBJ1-5; no reliable D call. Per germline, CDR1 MNHEY and CDR2 SMNVEV (reference sequence). V was cut by 8 bases and J by 7 bases, with 18 bases left in between. This CDR3 has 14 residues. DNA for the CDR3: TGTGCCAGCTCACGGCGGGCCCTAGGGCAGCCCCAGCATTTT. Encoded protein: CASSRRALGQPQHF.

This clonotype has just a few counts. The chain is built from TRBV6-2 or TRBV6-3 and TRBJ1-6, with 8 bases identical to TRBD1. The V segment lost 0 bases and the J segment 10 bases; nucleotides outside the gene matches: 5. CDR1 is MNHEY, CDR2 SVGEGT, per germline. CDR3 length equals 15 residues. CDR3 coding DNA: TGTGCCAGCAGTTACTCGGGGACAGGAGAATCACCCCTCCACTTT. Translation gives CASSYSGTGESPLHF.

This clonotype was observed a handful of times. The chain has TRBV20-1 and TRBJ1-5; possibly TRBD1 for D (5 bases). Looked up from germline, CDR1 is DFQATT and CDR2 is SNEGSKA (reference sequence). This CDR3 contains 16 residues. V was shortened by 6 bases and J by 3 bases, with 21 bases between the two germline ends. CDR3 DNA: TGCAGTGCCCTCCGGATGGCAGGGAATTCCAATCAGCCCCAGCATTTT. Translated: CSALRMAGNSNQPQHF.